Below, one T cell receptor beta chain is given with its context. At the DNA level, this CDR3 is encoded by other sequences in the same sample as well. The sample originates from a study of control samples from healthy donors and cancer patients. The table came from immunoSEQ multiplex PCR; TCRdb's copy has only in-frame clones and leaves some out. Of about 130,000 clones in the sample, about 93% were seen once. The receptor was derived from a man aged 40-50 years in good health. The sequencing input was blood.

In DNA form, the CDR3 reads TGTGCCAGCTCACCAGTGTTGAACACTGAAGCTTTCTTT. Amino acid sequence: CASSPVLNTEAFF. V gene TRBV18 combines with J gene TRBJ1-1; D gene ambiguous. This CDR3 spans 13 amino acids. V lost 2 bases and J 0 bases, leaving 4 bases between the germline ends. Germline CDR1 and CDR2: KGHSH and LQKENI.